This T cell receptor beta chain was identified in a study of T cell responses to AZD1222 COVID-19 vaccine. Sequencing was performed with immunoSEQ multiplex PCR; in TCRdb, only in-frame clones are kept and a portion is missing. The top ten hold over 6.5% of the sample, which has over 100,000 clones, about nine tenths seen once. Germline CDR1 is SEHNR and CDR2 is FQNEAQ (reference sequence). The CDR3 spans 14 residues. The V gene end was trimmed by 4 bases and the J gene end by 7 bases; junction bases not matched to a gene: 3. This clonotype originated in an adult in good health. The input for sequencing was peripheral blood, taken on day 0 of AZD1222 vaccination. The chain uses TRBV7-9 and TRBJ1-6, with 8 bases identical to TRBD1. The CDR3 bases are TGTGCCAGCAGCTCTGGGACAGGAAATTCACCCCTCCACTTT. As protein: CASSSGTGNSPLHF.